The 7 T cell receptor beta chains below all came from one sample that was sequenced in a study of response to subunit inactivated influenza vaccine. From the RT-PCR reads, TCRdb called clonotypes with MiXCR, one entry per CDR3 protein. The table records around 570,000 distinct CDR3 sequences, about 11% of them present only once. These data were also filed under a second study, of T cells expressing NK-cell markers. This second study notes: Production of TCR beta cDNA relied on 5'RACE template switching with UMIs.

Sequenced material: PBMCs from blood, taken on the day of vaccination. Every receptor here comes from a man in his forties or fifties who received an inactivated influenza vaccine.

The chain recombines TRBV7-2 with TRBJ2-2; 7 bases line up with TRBD1. The CDR3 spans 16 residues. The germline CDR1 and CDR2 sequences are SGHTA and FQGNSA. V lost 2 bases to trimming and J lost 7 bases; unmatched junction nucleotides: 10. The CDR3 DNA reads as TGTGCCAGCAGCTTAAAAGACAGGGTGCGGGTCGGGGAGCTGTTTTTT. Translated: CASSLKDRVRVGELFF.

This clonotype was seen at least ten times. This rearrangement joins TRBV20-1 to TRBJ2-1, with D unclear. The CDR3 contains 14 residues. Germline V CDR1 and CDR2: DFQATT, SNEGSKA (reference sequence). The V end was cut by 6 bases, the J end by 0 bases, with 12 bases between. The CDR3 protein is CSAPDGSSYNEQFF. The CDR3 DNA follows: TGCAGTGCCCCGGACGGAAGCTCCTACAATGAGCAGTTCTTC.

This clonotype showed up many times. CDR3 region: CASRGRVHTDTQYF. CDR3 bases: TGTGCCAGCAGGGGCAGGGTCCACACAGATACGCAGTATTTT. V and J are TRBV6-1 and TRBJ2-3, with a tentative D call TRBD1 (5 bases). The V end was cut by 6 bases, the J end by 2 bases, with 12 bases between. Germline V CDR1 and CDR2: MNHNS, SASEGT. This CDR3 has 14 residues.

The V call is TRBV18, the J call TRBJ2-3, with D possibly called TRBD1 or TRBD2 (5 bases each). CDR1 is KGHSH and CDR2 is LQKENI in the germline V gene. CDR3 length: 17 amino acids. The V end lost 3 bases, the J end lost 9 bases, and 25 bases lay between the germline ends. The CDR3 bases are TGTGCCAGCTCACCCCTAGAGGGGTCGGCTATTCCTAGCACGCAGTATTTT. Translation gives CASSPLEGSAIPSTQYF.

This clonotype appeared a few times. This chain links TRBV5-6 with TRBJ2-5, with D perhaps TRBD2 (5 bases). CDR1 and CDR2 from the germline V gene are SGHDT and YYEEEE. CDR3 length equals 15 residues. Trimming took 0 bases from V and 5 from J, leaving 14 bases between them. The DNA of the CDR3 is TGTGCCAGCAGCTTGGCCGGCAGAGGGCTGGAGACCCAGTACTTC. Residues: CASSLAGRGLETQYF.

As to this clonotype: Compared with germline, one end of the junction differs, possibly owing to a read error. The gene calls are TRBV11-1 and TRBJ1-1; unclear D gene. The germline V gene has CDR1 SGHAT and CDR2 FQDESV (reference sequence). This CDR3 region has 14 residues. CDR3 in amino acids: CASSRREMNTEAIF. CDR3 nucleotides: TGTGCCAGCAGCCGGCGGGAGATGAACACTGAAGCTATCTTT.

This clonotype was observed a handful of times. V gene TRBV4-3 combines with J gene TRBJ2-2; possible D gene TRBD2, 5 bases. Trimming removed 0 bases at V and 6 bases at J, with 23 bases between. Germline CDR1 reads LGHNA; CDR2 reads YSLEER. The CDR3 runs 19 residues. This CDR3 reads CASSQESRGLAVSPGELFF. Written as DNA, the CDR3 is TGCGCCAGCAGCCAAGAAAGCCGAGGACTGGCCGTCTCACCCGGGGAGCTGTTTTTT.